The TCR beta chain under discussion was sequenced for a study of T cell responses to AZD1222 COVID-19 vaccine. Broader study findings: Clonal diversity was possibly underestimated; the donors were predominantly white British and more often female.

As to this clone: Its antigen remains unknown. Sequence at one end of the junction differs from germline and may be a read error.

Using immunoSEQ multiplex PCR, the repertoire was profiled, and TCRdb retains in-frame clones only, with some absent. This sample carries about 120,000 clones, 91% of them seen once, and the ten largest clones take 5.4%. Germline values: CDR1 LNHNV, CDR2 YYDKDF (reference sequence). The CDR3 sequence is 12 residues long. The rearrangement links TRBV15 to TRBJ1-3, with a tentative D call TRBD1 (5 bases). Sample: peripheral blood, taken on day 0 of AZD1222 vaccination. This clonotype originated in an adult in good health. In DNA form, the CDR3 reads TGTGCCACCAGCAGAGATAACGGGACTCCAGATTTT. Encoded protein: CATSRDNGTPDF.